This TCR beta chain was observed in a study of T-cell memory formation after mild COVID-19. This clonotype has more than one count but fewer than ten. TCRdb reprocessed the 5' RACE reads via MiXCR and lists one record per CDR3 protein. The sample consists of roughly 240,000 distinct CDR3 sequences, 15% of them appearing once. Per germline, CDR1 LNHDA and CDR2 SQIVND (reference sequence). This CDR3 region has 14 residues. V lost 6 bases, J lost 1 base, and 13 bases lay in between. This clonotype was obtained from an adult woman who had mild COVID-19 (a few samples of this study predate the infection). Cell type and time point are not known. The rearrangement joins TRBV19 to TRBJ2-7; D may be TRBD1 (5 bases). The material sequenced was PBMCs or a T cell subset sorted from them (not recorded which). The CDR3 reads CASRTDTTSYEQYF. CDR3 in DNA: TGTGCCAGTAGGACAGACACGACGTCCTACGAGCAGTACTTC.